A selection of T cell receptor beta chains follows, all from one sample in a study of cytomegalovirus exposure and HLA in healthy donors. Profiling relied on immunoSEQ multiplex PCR, and the TCRdb table lists in-frame clones only, not all of them. This sample carries 100,000 to 150,000 clones, approximately 78% of them seen once, and the ten largest clones take 1.4% to 1.5%. Input material: PBMCs. The origin of the receptors is a female donor in good health and CMV-seronegative. CDR3s include the opening cysteine and the closing phenylalanine or tryptophan.

v_gene,j_gene,CDR3aa
TRBV7-2,TRBJ2-1,CASSYRLAGGNEQFF
TRBV11-1,TRBJ2-7,CASSLVQGISYEQYF
TRBV21-1,TRBJ2-7,CASSRGGSYEQYF
TRBV5-4,TRBJ1-1,CASSPGNPTEAFF
TRBV7-8,TRBJ2-5,CASSLVRATGGEAETQYF
TRBV2,TRBJ2-7,CASSDPGGSVSYEQYF
TRBV4-2,TRBJ2-7,CASSQGASGVYEQYF
TRBV6-5,TRBJ1-4,CASSETGGLEKLFF
TRBV19,TRBJ1-5,CASSSDSSNQPQHF
TRBV6-5,TRBJ2-7,CASSYSWDSGTYEQYF
TRBV29-1,TRBJ1-1,CSVGELRVMNTEAFF
TRBV27,TRBJ2-3,CASSFEARVAGHTDTQYF
TRBV15,TRBJ2-2,CATSRDPTGVTGELFF
TRBV9,TRBJ1-1,CASSGGGQAGTEAFF
TRBV7-8,TRBJ1-5,CASSSLTGPSNQPQHF
TRBV4-3,TRBJ2-5,CASSQDRGQPGTQYF
TRBV4-3,TRBJ2-3,CASSQDTGTDTQYF
TRBV11-2,.,CASSLVNEQYF
TRBV28,TRBJ1-1,CASSTQVMKNTEAFF
TRBV29-1,TRBJ2-2,CSVGTGNTGELFF
TRBV4-1,TRBJ2-6,CASSPGLAGDKSGANVLTF
TRBV11-2,TRBJ2-2,CASSLTGVTGELFF
TRBV28,TRBJ1-5,CASSLPGGPHGHF
TRBV11-2,TRBJ1-1,CASSFPGLPTEAFF
TRBV19,TRBJ2-6,CASSFPPGKKMGPGANVLTF
TRBV6-1,TRBJ2-7,CASIRTSGRGEQYF
TRBV7-9,TRBJ1-2,CASSRGIYGYTF
TRBV11-2,TRBJ2-3,CASSPLAGPTDTQYF
TRBV5-8,TRBJ2-7,CASSLAGVSYEQYF
TRBV30,TRBJ2-1,CAWSGVSGSSYNEQFF
TRBV18,TRBJ2-2,CASSPTTSGRANTGELFF
TRBV14,TRBJ1-4,CASSRAGGRGEKLFF
TRBV7-2,TRBJ2-3,CASSQLTSQGTQYF
TRBV30,TRBJ2-5,CAWSPGGETQYF
TRBV5-1,TRBJ2-1,CASSFTDSSYNEQFF
TRBV19,TRBJ1-5,CASSPGQGMGQPQHF
TRBV4-3,TRBJ1-4,CASSQDLYEKLFF
TRBV7-3,TRBJ2-1,CASSPPGGHEQFF
TRBV7-2,TRBJ2-2,CASSLFGTGAGELFF
TRBV25-1,TRBJ1-1,CASSDPTGTGNTEAFF
TRBV4-1,TRBJ2-5,CASSGTSGRALQETQYF
TRBV20-1,TRBJ1-4,CSSLAGEKLFF
TRBV28,TRBJ2-5,CASSLSGQETQYF
TRBV27,TRBJ2-7,CASSFGPGGLKNYEQYF
TRBV5-1,TRBJ2-7,CASSLTGDGYEQYF
TRBV7-8,TRBJ2-5,CASSLQGLYLQETQYF